Each of the 30 T cell receptor beta chains below was sequenced from the same sample in a study of neurological immune-mediated disorders. MiXCR, run by TCRdb on the 5' RACE reads, gives a single entry per CDR3 protein. The sample has 31,000 or so distinct CDR3 sequences, about 1.6% seen once; the top ten hold about 9.3%. Sequenced input: PBMCs. Receptors were obtained from a woman in her 30s with multiple sclerosis.

This clonotype was found many times. The rearrangement joins TRBV5-1 to TRBJ2-7, with 9 bases identical to TRBD1. The CDR3 has 15 amino acids. V gave up 1 base and J gave up 0 bases; unmatched junction bases: 2. Germline V gives CDR1 SGHRS, CDR2 YFSETQ. CDR3 amino acids: CASSLRDRDSYEQYF. CDR3 DNA sequence: TGCGCCAGCAGCTTGCGGGACAGGGACTCCTACGAGCAGTACTTC. The whole variable domain, remainder taken from reference TRBV5-1 and TRBJ2-7, is KAGVTQTPRYLIKTRGQQVTLSCSPISGHRSVSWYQQTPGQGLQFLFEYFSETQRNKGNFPGRFSGRQFSNSRSEMNVSTLELGDSALYLCASSLRDRDSYEQYFGPGTRLTVT.

This clonotype was recorded at least ten times. One junction end disagrees with the germline gene, perhaps due to a read error. The CDR3 loop is CVSSESGGGNEQFF. The CDR3 bases are TGTGTCAGCAGTGAAAGCGGGGGGGGCAATGAGCAGTTCTTC. V is TRBV6-4 and J is TRBJ2-1; TRBD2 aligns across 10 bases. This CDR3 comprises 14 residues. Germline V gives CDR1 MRHNA, CDR2 SNTAGT.

This clonotype was seen many times. The rearrangement links TRBV5-1 to TRBJ1-2; possible D gene TRBD1, 5 bases. CDR1 SGHRS and CDR2 YFSETQ come from the germline V gene. Trimming removed 3 bases from V and 5 bases from J, with 11 bases in between. The CDR3 has 13 residues. This CDR3 is CASSYLQEYGYTF. The DNA of the CDR3 is TGCGCCAGCAGCTACTTACAGGAGTATGGCTACACCTTC.

This clonotype was picked up many times. This chain uses TRBV7-2 with TRBJ2-3; TRBD2 agrees at 11 bases. CDR1 is SGHTA, CDR2 FQGNSA, per germline. V lost 5 bases, J lost 2 bases, and 3 bases stayed unmatched. CDR3 size: 15 residues. As DNA, the CDR3 is TGTGCCAGCAGCATACTAGCGGGGGTCACAGATACGCAGTATTTT. Translation gives CASSILAGVTDTQYF.

This clonotype was detected many times. This rearrangement joins TRBV6-5 to TRBJ1-6, with 12 bases that match TRBD1. The CDR3 runs to 15 residues. Germline lookup yields CDR1 MNHEY and CDR2 SVGAGI. V trimming: 6 bases; J trimming: 9 bases; junction bases outside the gene matches: 6. CDR3 residues: CASSRGQGALSPLHF. In DNA form, the CDR3 reads TGTGCCAGCAGCCGGGGACAGGGGGCGCTTTCACCCCTCCACTTT.

This clonotype was seen a handful of times. This may be a read error: a much more frequent sequence differs by one nucleotide. V usage is TRBV20-1 and J usage is TRBJ2-1; D is unclear. This CDR3 spans 13 amino acids. Trimming took off 1 base at V and 11 bases at J, with 15 bases between the two ends. The germline V gene has CDR1 DFQATT and CDR2 SNEGSKA (reference sequence). For the CDR3, the DNA is TGCAGTGCTAGAGTTGGGATCCGAGGTCAGCAGTTCTTC. It is translated as CSARVGIRGQQFF.

There are many counts of this clonotype. The chain links TRBV12-3 or TRBV12-4 to TRBJ1-1; D is unresolved. With 2 bases removed from V and 0 bases from J, the gap between germline ends came to 13 bases. This CDR3 region has 16 residues. The CDR3 DNA follows: TGTGCCAGCAGTTTAAGCCCCATTGAGATGAACACTGAAGCTTTCTTT. It encodes CASSLSPIEMNTEAFF.

This clonotype has at least ten counts. The V call is TRBV7-2, the J call TRBJ2-3; 10 nucleotides match TRBD2. The CDR3 is 14 residues long. Germline V CDR1 and CDR2: SGHTA, FQGNSA. V gave up 7 bases and J gave up 3 bases; unmatched junction bases: 4. The CDR3 DNA follows: TGTGCCAGCATCGAACTAGCGGGGACAGATACGCAGTATTTT. Protein product: CASIELAGTDTQYF.

This clonotype was recorded many times. The chain uses TRBV12-3 or TRBV12-4 and TRBJ2-5; D may be TRBD2 (6 bases). The V end was cut by 3 bases, the J end by 0 bases, with 14 bases between. The CDR3 totals 16 residues. CDR3: CASSFSSGRYQETQYF. CDR3 coding DNA: TGTGCCAGCAGTTTTTCAAGCGGGCGATACCAAGAGACCCAGTACTTC.

This clonotype was recorded many times. The chain recombines TRBV20-1 with TRBJ2-7; TRBD1 matches at 9 bases. Germline lookup yields CDR1 DFQATT and CDR2 SNEGSKA (reference sequence). This CDR3 comprises 12 residues. With 6 bases clipped from V and 4 bases from J, the junction kept 4 bases outside the gene matches. CDR3 protein: CSAPGTGYEQYF. CDR3 sequence (DNA): TGCAGTGCCCCCGGGACAGGGTACGAGCAGTACTTC.

The sample holds many counts of this clonotype. The rearrangement uses TRBV10-3 and TRBJ2-3, with a weak D call TRBD2 (7 bases). CDR1 and CDR2 from the germline V gene are ENHRY and SYGVKD. The CDR3 covers 16 residues. Trimming stripped 8 bases from V and 2 bases from J, with 20 bases between. The CDR3 here is CAIGPQGGGLTDTQYF. The CDR3 coding sequence is TGTGCCATCGGGCCCCAGGGCGGGGGCCTCACAGATACGCAGTATTTT.

The sample holds many counts of this clonotype. The CDR3 is CASSLGQGRFSGANVLTF. DNA of the CDR3: TGTGCCAGCAGCTTAGGACAGGGAAGGTTTTCTGGGGCCAACGTCCTGACTTTC. The rearrangement links TRBV7-7 to TRBJ2-6; 7 bases line up with TRBD1. The V gene's germline CDR1 is SSHAT and CDR2 FNYEAQ (reference sequence). The CDR3 has 18 residues. Trimming removed 1 base from V and 1 base from J; junction bases left unmatched: 7.

The table lists this clonotype with many counts. J is TRBJ2-6 and V is TRBV12-3 or TRBV12-4; D remains unclear. V lost 5 bases and J lost 0, with 8 bases in between. This CDR3 has 15 amino acids. CDR3 coding DNA: TGTGCCAGCAGTGCCCCGGGCTCTGGGGCCAACGTCCTGACTTTC. It encodes CASSAPGSGANVLTF.

This clonotype has ten or more counts. The gene calls are TRBV12-3 or TRBV12-4 and TRBJ2-7; possibly TRBD2 for D (7 bases). Trimming pared 2 bases from V and 5 bases from J, leaving 19 bases between. This CDR3 comprises 16 residues. The CDR3 nucleotides read TGTGCCAGCAGTTTAAGGTATCCTCGGGGGGCCAACGAGCAGTACTTC. Its protein is CASSLRYPRGANEQYF.

This clonotype was seen ten or more times. The chain employs TRBV7-2 and TRBJ2-4; D is possibly TRBD2 (5 bases). This CDR3 is built from 15 residues. The germline gives CDR1 SGHTA, CDR2 FQGNSA. With 5 bases removed from V and 6 bases from J, the gap between germline ends came to 17 bases. DNA of the CDR3: TGTGCCAGCAGCCAAAAACCGGGGTGGGGAAACATTCAGTACTTC. Protein: CASSQKPGWGNIQYF. Using reference TRBV7-2 and TRBJ2-4 for the parts outside the CDR3, the full variable domain is GAGVSQSPSNKVTEKGKDVELRCDPISGHTALYWYRQSLGQGLEFLIYFQGNSAPDKSGLPSDRFSAERTGGSVSTLTIQRTQQEDSAVYLCASSQKPGWGNIQYFGAGTRLSVL.

Many counts were recorded for this clonotype. The chain links TRBV5-1 to TRBJ2-7; D is uncertain. The CDR3 runs 14 residues. Trimming took 7 bases from V and 6 from J, leaving 20 bases between them. CDR1 is SGHRS, CDR2 YFSETQ, per germline. CDR3 DNA: TGCGCCAGCCGGAATTTGGTAGGTTATGGCGAGCAGTACTTC. This encodes CASRNLVGYGEQYF.

There are many counts of this clonotype. This rearrangement joins TRBV6-2 or TRBV6-3 to TRBJ2-7; D tentatively fits TRBD1 or TRBD2 (6 bases each). V gave up 2 bases and J gave up 1 base, with 18 bases separating them. Germline-derived CDR1 and CDR2 are MNHEY and SVGEGT. The CDR3 sequence is 17 residues long. The CDR3 DNA reads TGTGCCAGCAGTTACGGCCCCGGGGGCGCGCGTTCCTACGAGCAGTACTTC. It yields the protein CASSYGPGGARSYEQYF.

The gene calls are TRBV11-2 and TRBJ2-1; 16 nucleotides line up with TRBD2. This CDR3 spans 17 amino acids. V lost 5 bases, J lost 1 base, and 2 bases stayed unmatched. The V gene's germline CDR1 is SGHAT and CDR2 FQNNGV. The CDR3 is CASSLGLAGGSYNEQFF. The CDR3 DNA is TGTGCCAGCAGCCTGGGACTAGCGGGGGGGTCCTACAATGAGCAGTTCTTC.

Ten or more counts support this clonotype. The V call is TRBV3-1, the J call TRBJ1-2, with a weak D call TRBD1 (5 bases). This CDR3 is built from 15 residues. Trimming took 1 base from V and 2 from J, leaving 11 bases between them. Germline CDR1 and CDR2: LGHDT and YNNKEL (reference sequence). CDR3 nucleotide sequence: TGTGCCAGCAGCCAAGCTCGGGGCTCAAACTATGGCTACACCTTC. Translated: CASSQARGSNYGYTF.

There are many counts of this clonotype. This sequence joins TRBV5-1 and TRBJ2-1; TRBD2 matches 11 bases. V lost 1 base, J lost 8 bases, and 5 bases stayed unmatched. Per the germline V gene, CDR1 is SGHRS and CDR2 is YFSETQ. CDR3 length: 15 amino acids. The CDR3 here is CASSLFTSGGDEQFF. CDR3 coding DNA: TGCGCCAGCAGCTTGTTTACTAGCGGGGGCGATGAGCAGTTCTTC. Combining the CDR3 with reference TRBV5-1 and TRBJ2-1 gives the whole variable domain KAGVTQTPRYLIKTRGQQVTLSCSPISGHRSVSWYQQTPGQGLQFLFEYFSETQRNKGNFPGRFSGRQFSNSRSEMNVSTLELGDSALYLCASSLFTSGGDEQFFGPGTRLTVL.

This clonotype has ten or more counts. In DNA, the CDR3 is TGTGCCAGCAGACATCGACAGGCTGGCGAGCAGTACTTC. Amino acids: CASRHRQAGEQYF. This sequence joins TRBV6-5 and TRBJ2-7; weak D call: TRBD1 (6 bases). The CDR3 runs to 13 residues. The V gene's germline CDR1 is MNHEY and CDR2 SVGAGI. Trimming removed 6 bases at V and 6 bases at J, with 15 bases between.

At least ten counts were recorded for this clonotype. This chain joins TRBV20-1 and TRBJ1-2; a possible D gene is TRBD1 (6 bases). The V end was cut by 5 bases, the J end by 2 bases, with 15 bases between. The germline V gene encodes CDR1 DFQATT and CDR2 SNEGSKA (reference sequence). CDR3 length: 14 amino acids. The CDR3 protein is CSAGGGLQNYGYTF. In nucleotides, the CDR3 is TGCAGTGCTGGGGGGGGGCTTCAGAACTATGGCTACACCTTC.

At least ten counts were recorded for this clonotype. This chain connects TRBV16 to TRBJ2-1, with D uncertain. In germline, CDR1 is KGHSY, CDR2 FQNENV. This CDR3 region has 14 residues. Trimming took off 2 bases at V and 8 bases at J, with 13 bases between the two ends. CDR3 residues: CASSQGWKIDEQFF. The CDR3 region has the DNA TGTGCCAGCAGCCAAGGATGGAAGATCGATGAGCAGTTCTTC.

This clonotype was observed many times. The chain combines TRBV14 with TRBJ2-7; a weak D match, TRBD2 (6 bases). Germline values: CDR1 SGHDN, CDR2 FVKESK. The CDR3 sequence is 13 residues long. Deletions cut 4 bases from V and 6 bases from J, with 13 bases between. The CDR3 here is CASSRREKAEQYF. The CDR3 nucleotides are TGTGCCAGCAGCCGGAGGGAGAAGGCCGAGCAGTACTTC. Looking up the rest from reference TRBV14 and TRBJ2-7 gives the full variable domain: EAGVTQFPSHSVIEKGQTVTLRCDPISGHDNLYWYRRVMGKEIKFLLHFVKESKQDESGMPNNRFLAERTGGTYSTLKVQPAELEDSGVYFCASSRREKAEQYFGPGTRLTVT.

This clonotype was found many times. V is TRBV7-2 and J is TRBJ2-5; D may be TRBD1 (5 bases). The CDR3 is 13 amino acids. Per germline, CDR1 SGHTA and CDR2 FQGNSA. Trimming cost V 8 bases and J 5 bases, with 15 bases left between them. This CDR3 is CASATDLGETQYF. DNA for the CDR3: TGTGCCAGCGCGACAGACCTCGGGGAGACCCAGTACTTC.

This clonotype was detected ten times or more. Compared with germline, one end of the junction differs, possibly owing to a read error. The chain couples TRBV5-1 to TRBJ1-6, with a weak D call TRBD1 (6 bases). In germline, CDR1 is SGHRS, CDR2 YFSETQ. The CDR3 sequence is 15 residues long. In nucleotides, the CDR3 is TGCGCCAGCAGCAGACAGGCCTCCTATAATTCACCCATCCACTTT. Translated: CASSRQASYNSPIHF. Filled out from reference TRBV5-1 and TRBJ1-6, the complete variable domain reads KAGVTQTPRYLIKTRGQQVTLSCSPISGHRSVSWYQQTPGQGLQFLFEYFSETQRNKGNFPGRFSGRQFSNSRSEMNVSTLELGDSALYLCASSRQASYNSPIHFGNGTRLTVT.

This clonotype was detected only a few times. The V and J genes are TRBV5-1 and TRBJ2-3; no reliable D call. V shed 7 bases and J shed 5 bases, with 11 bases lying between them. The V gene's germline CDR1 is SGHRS and CDR2 YFSETQ. This CDR3 region has 12 residues. The CDR3 DNA sequence: TGCGCCAGCCTTTTTGTGGTAGATACGCAGTATTTT. Translated, it gives CASLFVVDTQYF.

This clonotype was counted at least ten times. The DNA of the CDR3 is TGTGCCAGCAGCTTTCGGGCGGGGTCTGGCGAGACCCAGTACTTC. Its translation is CASSFRAGSGETQYF. This chain links TRBV7-9 with TRBJ2-5; D possibly corresponds to TRBD2 (6 bases). The CDR3 sequence is 15 residues long. Trimming took off 3 bases at V and 5 bases at J, with 16 bases between the two ends. Germline V gene data show CDR1 as SEHNR and CDR2 as FQNEAQ (reference sequence).

This clonotype has at least ten counts. This sequence joins TRBV7-2 and TRBJ1-2, with a tentative D call TRBD1 (6 bases). The V gene's germline CDR1 is SGHTA and CDR2 FQGNSA. The CDR3 has 15 amino acids. Trimming stripped 5 bases from V and 3 bases from J, with 16 bases between. CDR3 in DNA: TGTGCCAGCAGCCCCCCGCGGGGGGCGTACTATGGCTACACCTTC. It codes for CASSPPRGAYYGYTF. Full variable domain (outside the CDR3, taken from reference TRBV7-2 and TRBJ1-2): GAGVSQSPSNKVTEKGKDVELRCDPISGHTALYWYRQSLGQGLEFLIYFQGNSAPDKSGLPSDRFSAERTGGSVSTLTIQRTQQEDSAVYLCASSPPRGAYYGYTFGSGTRLTVV.

This clonotype was found many times. This chain links TRBV24-1 with TRBJ1-1, with 7 nucleotides matching TRBD1. The CDR3 runs to 13 residues. Germline V gene sequence: CDR1 KGHDR, CDR2 SFDVKD. The trim removed 3 bases at V and 6 bases at J, leaving 3 bases unmatched. DNA for the CDR3: TGTGCCACCAGTGATCATCAGGGGGCTGAAGCTTTCTTT. This sequence encodes CATSDHQGAEAFF.